This T cell receptor (beta chain) was captured by sequencing in a study of identical twins. All donors were healthy Caucasians. Unique molecular identifiers were in the cDNA, with template-switch universal primer binding. TCRdb reprocessed the 5' RACE reads via MiXCR and lists one record per CDR3 protein. The table shows approximately 260,000 distinct CDR3 sequences, with 11% to 15% occurring only once. V gave up 5 bases and J gave up 0 bases, with 11 bases separating them. The CDR3 totals 15 residues. Germline-derived CDR1 and CDR2 are MNHNS and SASEGT. This receptor was identified in a woman between 18 and 29 years old in good health. The sample comprised memory (CD45RO+) T cells sorted from blood. The V and J genes are TRBV6-1 and TRBJ2-4; perhaps D is TRBD1 or TRBD2 (5 bases each). As DNA, the CDR3 is TGTGCCAGCAGTCCCCGGGACGAAGCCAAAAACATTCAGTACTTC. Translating it yields CASSPRDEAKNIQYF.